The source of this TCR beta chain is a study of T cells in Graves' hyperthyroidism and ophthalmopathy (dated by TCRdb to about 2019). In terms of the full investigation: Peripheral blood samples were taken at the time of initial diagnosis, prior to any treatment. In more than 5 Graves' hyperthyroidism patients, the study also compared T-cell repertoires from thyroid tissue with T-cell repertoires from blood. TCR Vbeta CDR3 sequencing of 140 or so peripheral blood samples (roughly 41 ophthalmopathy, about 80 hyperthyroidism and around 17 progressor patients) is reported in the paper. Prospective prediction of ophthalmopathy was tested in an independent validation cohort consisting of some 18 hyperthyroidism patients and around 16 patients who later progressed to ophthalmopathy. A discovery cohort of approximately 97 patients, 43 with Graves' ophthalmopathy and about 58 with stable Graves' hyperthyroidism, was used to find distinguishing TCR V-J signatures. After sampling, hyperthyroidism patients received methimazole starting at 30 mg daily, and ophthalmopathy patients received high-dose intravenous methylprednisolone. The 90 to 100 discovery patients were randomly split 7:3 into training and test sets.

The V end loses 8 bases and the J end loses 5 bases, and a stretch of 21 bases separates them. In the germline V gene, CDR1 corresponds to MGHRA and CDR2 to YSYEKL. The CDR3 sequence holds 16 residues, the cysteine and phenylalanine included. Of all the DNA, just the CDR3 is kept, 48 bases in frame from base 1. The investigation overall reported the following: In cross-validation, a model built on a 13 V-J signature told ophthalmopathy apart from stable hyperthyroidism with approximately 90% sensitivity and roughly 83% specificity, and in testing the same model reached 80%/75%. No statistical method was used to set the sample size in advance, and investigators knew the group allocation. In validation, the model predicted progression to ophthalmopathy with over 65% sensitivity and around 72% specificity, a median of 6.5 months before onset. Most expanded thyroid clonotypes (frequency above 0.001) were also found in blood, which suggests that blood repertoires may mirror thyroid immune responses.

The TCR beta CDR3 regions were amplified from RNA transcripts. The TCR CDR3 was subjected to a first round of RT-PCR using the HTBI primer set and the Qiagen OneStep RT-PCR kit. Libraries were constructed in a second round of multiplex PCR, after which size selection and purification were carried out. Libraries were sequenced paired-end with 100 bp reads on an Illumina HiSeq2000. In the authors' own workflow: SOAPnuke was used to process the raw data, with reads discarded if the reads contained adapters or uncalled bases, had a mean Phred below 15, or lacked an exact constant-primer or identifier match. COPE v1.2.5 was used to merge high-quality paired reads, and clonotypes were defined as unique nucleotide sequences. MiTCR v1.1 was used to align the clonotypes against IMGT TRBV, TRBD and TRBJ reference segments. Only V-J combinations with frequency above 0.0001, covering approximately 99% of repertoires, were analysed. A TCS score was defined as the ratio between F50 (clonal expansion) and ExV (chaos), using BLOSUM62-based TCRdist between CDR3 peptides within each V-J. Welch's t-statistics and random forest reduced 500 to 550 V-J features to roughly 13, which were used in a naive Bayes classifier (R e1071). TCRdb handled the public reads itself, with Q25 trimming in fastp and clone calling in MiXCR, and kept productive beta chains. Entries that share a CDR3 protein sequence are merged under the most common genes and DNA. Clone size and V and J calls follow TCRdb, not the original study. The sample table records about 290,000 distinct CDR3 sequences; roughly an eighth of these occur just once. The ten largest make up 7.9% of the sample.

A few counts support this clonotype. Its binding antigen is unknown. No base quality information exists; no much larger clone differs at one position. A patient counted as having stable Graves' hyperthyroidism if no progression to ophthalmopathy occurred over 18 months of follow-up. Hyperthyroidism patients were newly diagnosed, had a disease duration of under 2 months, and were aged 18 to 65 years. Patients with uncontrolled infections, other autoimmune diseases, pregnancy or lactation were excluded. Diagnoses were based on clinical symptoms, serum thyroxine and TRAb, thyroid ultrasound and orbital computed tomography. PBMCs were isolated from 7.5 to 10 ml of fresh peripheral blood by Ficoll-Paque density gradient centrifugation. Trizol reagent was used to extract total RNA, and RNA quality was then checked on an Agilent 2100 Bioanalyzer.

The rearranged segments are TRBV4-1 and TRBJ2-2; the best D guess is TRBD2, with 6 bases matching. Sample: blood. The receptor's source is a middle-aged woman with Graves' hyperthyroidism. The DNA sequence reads TGCGCCAGCGAGGTGGGACTCCCCTCCGGGACCGGGGAGCTGTTTTTT. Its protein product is CASEVGLPSGTGELFF.